One and the same sample provided the 19 T cell receptor beta chains below, sequenced in a study of T cells in Graves' hyperthyroidism and ophthalmopathy. Researchers amplified the TCR beta CDR3 regions from RNA transcripts. With the HTBI primer set, the TCR CDR3 went through a first round of RT-PCR. TCRdb itself ran the multiplex PCR reads through MiXCR, one entry per CDR3 protein. The sample contains approximately 410,000 distinct CDR3 sequences, roughly an eighth of which appear only once. Input material: blood. The origin of the receptors is a woman aged 18-29 years with Graves' hyperthyroidism.

The gene calls are TRBV2 and TRBJ2-7, with D perhaps TRBD2 (6 bases). The CDR3 sequence is 15 residues long. V lost 6 bases, J lost 4 bases, and 19 bases lay in between. CDR1 and CDR2 from the germline V gene are SNHLY and FYNNEI. CDR3 protein: CASREAGTHEYEQYF. In DNA form, the CDR3 reads TGTGCCAGCAGGGAGGCCGGGACTCACGAATACGAGCAGTACTTC.

This clonotype was recorded many times. This chain connects TRBV27 to TRBJ2-7; 7 bases agree with TRBD1. V lost 7 bases to trimming and J lost 2 bases; unmatched junction nucleotides: 8. The germline V gene has CDR1 MNHEY and CDR2 SMNVEV (reference sequence). The CDR3 contains 14 residues. The CDR3 loop reads CASKGWQGAYEQYF. Written as DNA, the CDR3 is TGTGCCAGCAAAGGATGGCAGGGGGCCTACGAGCAGTACTTC.

This clonotype was recorded at least ten times. The CDR3 DNA reads TGTGCCAGCAGTGAAGCGGAGCTGAACACTGAAGCTTTCTTT. Translating gives CASSEAELNTEAFF. J is TRBJ1-1 and V is TRBV6-1, with no clear D. Trimming removed 0 bases at V and 0 bases at J, with 5 bases between. There are 14 residues in the CDR3. Germline-derived CDR1 and CDR2 are MNHNS and SASEGT.

This clonotype was found a few times. V is TRBV20-1 and J is TRBJ1-4, with D hard to call. The CDR3 runs to 15 residues. V was pared by 5 bases and J by 5 bases, with 18 bases between. Germline values: CDR1 DFQATT, CDR2 SNEGSKA (reference sequence). The DNA for the CDR3 is TGCAGTGCTCTCGGGAGGAGTGTTTCAAATGAAAAACTGTTTTTT. It codes for CSALGRSVSNEKLFF.

This clonotype was seen a handful of times. The chain couples TRBV5-1 to TRBJ1-2; 10 nucleotides agree with TRBD1. V shed 4 bases, J shed 3 bases, and the junction held 9 bases outside the gene matches. Looked up from germline, CDR1 is SGHRS and CDR2 is YFSETQ. CDR3 length: 16 amino acids. In DNA, the CDR3 is TGCGCCAGCAGCCGGTATGGGACAGGGGAAGACTATGGCTACACCTTC. Translated: CASSRYGTGEDYGYTF.

In its sample, this clonotype was seen a few times. V is TRBV7-9 and J is TRBJ2-7; no firm D call. The CDR3 runs to 15 residues. The V end lost 1 base, the J end lost 2 bases, and 12 bases lay between the germline ends. The V gene's germline CDR1 is SEHNR and CDR2 FQNEAQ (reference sequence). This chain's CDR3 is CASSLGAEPPYEQYF. The CDR3 bases are TGTGCCAGCAGCTTAGGGGCGGAACCGCCCTACGAGCAGTACTTC.

This clonotype was seen repeatedly, ten times or more. The chain links TRBV18 to TRBJ2-1; TRBD2 agrees at 7 bases. The CDR3 loop spans 14 amino acids. Germline V gene lookup returns CDR1 KGHSH and CDR2 LQKENI. J lost 9 bases, V lost 2 bases, and 7 bases had no gene match. CDR3 amino acids: CASSPYGLEGEQFF. In nucleotides, the CDR3 is TGTGCCAGCTCACCATACGGACTAGAGGGTGAGCAGTTCTTC.

This clonotype was seen ten or more times. The chain links TRBV13 to TRBJ1-1, with 7 nucleotides matching TRBD1. The germline CDR1 and CDR2 sequences are PRHDT and FYEKMQ (reference sequence). V shed 3 bases, J shed 2 bases, and the junction held 3 bases outside the gene matches. This CDR3 region has 14 residues. CDR3 bases: TGTGCCAGCAGCTTCGGGACAGCAAACACTGAAGCTTTCTTT. It codes for CASSFGTANTEAFF.

This sequence joins TRBV6-2 or TRBV6-3 and TRBJ2-7; 7 nucleotides match TRBD1. The V and J ends lost 6 bases and 4 bases, in that order; junction bases with no gene match: 6. CDR3 size: 13 residues. The germline V gene encodes CDR1 MNHEY and CDR2 SVGEGT. The CDR3 bases are TGTGCCAGCAGCACCATCAGGGGGTACGAGCAGTACTTC. Translation: CASSTIRGYEQYF.

This clonotype was seen at least ten times. The chain has TRBV7-2 and TRBJ2-2; D call uncertain. The CDR3 is made up of 14 amino acids. In germline, CDR1 is SGHTA, CDR2 FQGNSA. V was trimmed by 5 bases and J by 1 base, leaving 8 bases between them. In DNA form, the CDR3 reads TGTGCCAGCAGCGAGACACTGAACACCGGGGAGCTGTTTTTT. It yields the protein CASSETLNTGELFF. The complete variable domain, with remaining parts taken from reference TRBV7-2 and TRBJ2-2, reads GAGVSQSPSNKVTEKGKDVELRCDPISGHTALYWYRQSLGQGLEFLIYFQGNSAPDKSGLPSDRFSAERTGGSVSTLTIQRTQQEDSAVYLCASSETLNTGELFFGEGSRLTVL.

This clonotype was seen repeatedly, ten times or more. The chain's CDR3 is CASSSVGGQPQHF. The CDR3 DNA is TGTGCCAGCAGCTCGGTAGGGGGCCAGCCCCAGCATTTT. The rearrangement links TRBV12-3 or TRBV12-4 to TRBJ1-5; 7 bases are a match to TRBD1. The length of the CDR3 is 13 residues. The V and J ends lost 6 bases and 7 bases, in that order; junction bases with no gene match: 6.

This clonotype has more than one count but fewer than ten. Just one base apart from a much larger clone, this may be a read error. Here the CDR3 omits its conserved ending phenylalanine or tryptophan, so a read error is the likely source. The rearrangement uses TRBV7-9 and TRBJ2-7; 8 bases agree with TRBD1. The V gene's germline CDR1 is SEHNR and CDR2 FQNEAQ (reference sequence). CDR3 length: 14 residues. J gave up 2 bases and V 7 bases, and 7 bases lay outside the gene matches. CDR3 protein: CASTFGQGTYEQYS. Here the CDR3 DNA reads TGTGCCAGCACCTTCGGACAGGGAACCTACGAGCAGTACTCC.

This clonotype was seen more than once but under ten times. The CDR3 DNA follows: TGTGCCAGCAGGACTGGGGGACAGGGATTCTATGGCTACACCTTC. Its protein is CASRTGGQGFYGYTF. The rearrangement links TRBV28 to TRBJ1-2; 9 positions match TRBD1. Germline V CDR1 and CDR2: MDHEN, SYDVKM. V dropped 6 bases and J dropped 4; count of bases not matched to a gene: 9. The CDR3 sequence is 15 residues long.

This clonotype was found many times. The rearrangement uses TRBV20-1 and TRBJ2-5, with a possible D match to TRBD2 (6 bases). CDR1 is DFQATT and CDR2 is SNEGSKA in the germline V gene (reference sequence). Deletions cut 0 bases from V and 5 bases from J, with 25 bases between. The CDR3 is 18 amino acids. The CDR3 nucleotides read TGCAGTGCTAGAGATATTCAGGCGGGGAGGTGGCAACGGGAGACCCAGTACTTC. Encoded protein: CSARDIQAGRWQRETQYF.

This clonotype was counted ten times or more. The gene calls are TRBV6-6 and TRBJ1-1; D is uncertain. Trimming cost V 2 bases and J 3 bases, with 7 bases left between them. Per germline, CDR1 MNHNY and CDR2 SVGAGI (reference sequence). The length of the CDR3 is 13 residues. The CDR3 DNA is TGTGCCAGCAGTTACGGGCAGTACACTGAAGCTTTCTTT. Amino acids: CASSYGQYTEAFF.

The table lists this clonotype with a few counts. This clone may be a read error of a much larger clone one base away. The rearrangement links TRBV7-9 to TRBJ2-1; perhaps TRBD2 as D (5 bases). The CDR3 has 15 amino acids. The germline CDR1 and CDR2 sequences are SEHNR and FQNEAQ (reference sequence). In nucleotides, the CDR3 is TGTGCCAGCAGCAAGGACGCTAGCTCCTACAATGTGCAGTTCTTC. This sequence encodes CASSKDASSYNVQFF.

This rearrangement joins TRBV24-1 to TRBJ2-1, with D tentatively TRBD2 (6 bases). Per germline, CDR1 KGHDR and CDR2 SFDVKD. This CDR3 contains 16 residues. Trimming stripped 1 base from V and 3 bases from J, with 12 bases between. The chain's CDR3 is CATSDFDTGGYNEQFF. CDR3 DNA sequence: TGTGCCACCAGTGATTTCGACACCGGGGGCTACAATGAGCAGTTCTTC.

This clonotype was seen repeatedly, ten times or more. The chain combines TRBV11-2 with TRBJ2-7; D ambiguous. This CDR3 region has 12 residues. V lost 6 bases and J lost 3, with 9 bases in between. The germline gives CDR1 SGHAT, CDR2 FQNNGV. CDR3 amino acids: CASSYGIYEQYF. In DNA, the CDR3 is TGTGCCAGCAGTTATGGGATCTACGAGCAGTACTTC.

This clonotype was seen repeatedly, ten times or more. The chain combines TRBV12-3 or TRBV12-4 with TRBJ1-5, with D hard to call. The CDR3 is 12 amino acids. The V and J ends lost 1 base and 7 bases respectively, with 5 bases between them. The CDR3 region has the DNA TGTGCCAGCAGTTTAGAGGGACAGCCCCAGCATTTT. As protein: CASSLEGQPQHF.